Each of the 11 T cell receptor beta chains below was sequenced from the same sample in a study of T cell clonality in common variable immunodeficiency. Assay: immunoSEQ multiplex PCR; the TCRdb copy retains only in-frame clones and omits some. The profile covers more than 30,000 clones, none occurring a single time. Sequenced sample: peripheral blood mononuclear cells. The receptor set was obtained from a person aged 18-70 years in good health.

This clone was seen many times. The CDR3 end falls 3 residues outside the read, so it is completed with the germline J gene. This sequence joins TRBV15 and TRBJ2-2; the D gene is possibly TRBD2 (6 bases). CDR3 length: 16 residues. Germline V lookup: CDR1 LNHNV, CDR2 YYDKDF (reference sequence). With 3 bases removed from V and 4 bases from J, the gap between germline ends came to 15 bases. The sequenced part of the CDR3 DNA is TGTGCCACCAGCAGGTGGGGGGAGGTCGGCACCGGGGAG. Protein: CATSRWGEVGTGE. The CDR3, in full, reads CATSRWGEVGTGELFF. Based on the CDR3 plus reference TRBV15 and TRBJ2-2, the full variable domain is DAMVIQNPRYQVTQFGKPVTLSCSQTLNHNVMYWYQQKSSQAPKLLFHYYDKDFNNEADTPDNFQSRRPNTSFCFLDIRSPGLGDTAMYLCATSRWGEVGTGELFFGEGSRLTVL.

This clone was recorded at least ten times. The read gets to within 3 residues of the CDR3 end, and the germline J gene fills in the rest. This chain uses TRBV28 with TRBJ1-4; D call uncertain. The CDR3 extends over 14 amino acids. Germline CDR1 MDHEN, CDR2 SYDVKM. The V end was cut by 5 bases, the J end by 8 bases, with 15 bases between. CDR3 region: CASSQSQGREKLFF. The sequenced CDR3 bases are TGTGCCAGCAGTCAATCCCAAGGGCGAGAAAAA. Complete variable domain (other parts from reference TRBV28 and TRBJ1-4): DVKVTQSSRYLVKRTGEKVFLECVQDMDHENMFWYRQDPGLGLRLIYFSYDVKMKEKGDIPEGYSVSREKKERFSLILESASTNQTSMYLCASSQSQGREKLFFGSGTQLSVL.

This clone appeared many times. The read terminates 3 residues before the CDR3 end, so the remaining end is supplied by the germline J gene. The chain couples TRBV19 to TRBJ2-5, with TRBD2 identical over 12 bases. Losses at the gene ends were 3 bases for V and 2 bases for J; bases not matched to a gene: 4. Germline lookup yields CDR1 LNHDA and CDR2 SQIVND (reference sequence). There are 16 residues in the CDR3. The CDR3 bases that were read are TGTGCCAGTAGTATCTCGACTAGCGGGAGTCAAGAGACC. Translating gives CASSISTSGSQET. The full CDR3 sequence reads CASSISTSGSQETQYF.

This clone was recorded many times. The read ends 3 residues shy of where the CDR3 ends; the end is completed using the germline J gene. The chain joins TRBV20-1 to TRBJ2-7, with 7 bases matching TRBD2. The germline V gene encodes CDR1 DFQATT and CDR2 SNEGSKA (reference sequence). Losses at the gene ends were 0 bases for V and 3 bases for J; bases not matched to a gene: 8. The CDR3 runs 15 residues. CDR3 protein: CSARDVGGNYYEQYF. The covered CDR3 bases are TGCAGTGCTAGAGATGTGGGGGGGAACTACTACGAG.

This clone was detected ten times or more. The CDR3 DNA, read in part, is TGTGCCGGGCGCGGGACAGGGGGCTCTGAA. This encodes CAGRGTGGSE. The entire CDR3 protein reads CAGRGTGGSEAFF. This chain links TRBV6-2 or TRBV6-3 with TRBJ1-1; 12 bases are a match to TRBD1. Read sequence stops 3 residues before the CDR3 end, and the germline J gene provides the missing end. J was trimmed by 6 bases and V by 11 bases; bases with no gene match: 7. The V gene's germline CDR1 is MNHEY and CDR2 SVGEGT. This CDR3 comprises 13 residues.

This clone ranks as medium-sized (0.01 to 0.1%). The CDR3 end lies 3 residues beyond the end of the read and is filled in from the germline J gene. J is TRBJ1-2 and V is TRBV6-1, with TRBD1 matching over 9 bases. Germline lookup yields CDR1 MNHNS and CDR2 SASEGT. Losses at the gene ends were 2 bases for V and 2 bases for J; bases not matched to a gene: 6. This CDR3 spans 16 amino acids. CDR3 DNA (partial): TGTGCCAGCAGTGAAATTGCGGGACAGGGAAACTATGGC. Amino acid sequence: CASSEIAGQGNYG. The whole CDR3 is CASSEIAGQGNYGYTF.

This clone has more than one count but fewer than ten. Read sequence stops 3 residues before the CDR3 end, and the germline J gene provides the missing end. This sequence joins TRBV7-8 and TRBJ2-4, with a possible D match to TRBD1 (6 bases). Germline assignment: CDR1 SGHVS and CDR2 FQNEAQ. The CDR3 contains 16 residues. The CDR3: CASSPAGTTSNYGQYF. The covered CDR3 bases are TGTGCCAGCAGCCCCGCCGGGACAACATCTAACTATGGT.

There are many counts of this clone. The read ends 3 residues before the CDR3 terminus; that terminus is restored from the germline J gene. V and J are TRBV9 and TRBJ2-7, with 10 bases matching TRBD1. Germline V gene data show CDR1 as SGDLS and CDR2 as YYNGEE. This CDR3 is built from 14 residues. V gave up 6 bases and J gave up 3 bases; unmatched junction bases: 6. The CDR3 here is CASTPGQGSYEQYF. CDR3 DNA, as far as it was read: TGTGCCAGCACCCCGGGACAGGGGAGCTACGAG.

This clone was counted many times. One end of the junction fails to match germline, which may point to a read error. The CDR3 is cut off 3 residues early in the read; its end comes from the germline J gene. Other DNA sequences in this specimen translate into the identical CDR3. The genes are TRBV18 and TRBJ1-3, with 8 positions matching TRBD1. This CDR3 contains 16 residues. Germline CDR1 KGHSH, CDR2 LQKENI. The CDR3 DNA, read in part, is TGTGCCAGCTCACCACCGAACGGACAGGGAGGAAATACC. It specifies CASSPPNGQGGNT. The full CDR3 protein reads CASSPPNGQGGNTIYF.

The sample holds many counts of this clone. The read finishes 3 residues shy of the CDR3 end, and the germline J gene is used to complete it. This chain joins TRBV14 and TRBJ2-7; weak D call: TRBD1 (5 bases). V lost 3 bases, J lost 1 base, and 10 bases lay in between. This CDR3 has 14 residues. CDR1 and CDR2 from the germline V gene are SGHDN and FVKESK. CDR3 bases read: TGTGCCAGCAGCCATGGAAGGGGTTCCTACGAG. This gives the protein CASSHGRGSYE. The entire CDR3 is CASSHGRGSYEQYF.

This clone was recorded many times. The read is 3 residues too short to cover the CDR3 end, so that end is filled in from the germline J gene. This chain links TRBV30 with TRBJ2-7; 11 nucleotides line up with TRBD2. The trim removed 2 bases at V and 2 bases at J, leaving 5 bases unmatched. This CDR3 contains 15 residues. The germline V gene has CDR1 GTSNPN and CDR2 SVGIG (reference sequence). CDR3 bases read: TGTGCCTGGAGTCCCAGGACTAGCGGGCCCTACGAG. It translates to CAWSPRTSGPYE. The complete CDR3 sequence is CAWSPRTSGPYEQYF.